This paragraph reports one T cell receptor beta chain. Its antigen remains unidentified. Thawed PBMCs were FACS-sorted into unstimulated CD4+CD25+CD127- regulatory T cells, CD4+CD25- non-regulatory cells, CD4 and CD8 cells. Method: immunoSEQ multiplex PCR; TCRdb's copy keeps in-frame clones and lacks some. The sample records 85,000 to 95,000 clones, roughly nine tenths being singletons. The data stem from a study of Tregs in tolerant kidney transplant recipients. General study results and limits: The most relevant donor-specific Treg TCRbeta repertoire apparently came from expansion with activated donor B cells. Biological reproducibility was not directly addressed in this study. The small number of patients limits these findings pending further validation.

This receptor was taken from a human donor in good health. Sequencing was done on a sample of CD8+ T cells from blood.

The CDR3 here is CASGLTGTGLAGGISYNEQFF. The CDR3 coding sequence is TGTGCTAGTGGTTTGACTGGAACGGGACTAGCGGGGGGGATCTCCTACAATGAGCAGTTCTTC. The genes are TRBV12-5 and TRBJ2-1; 16 bases align to TRBD2. The CDR3 contains 21 residues. Germline assignment: CDR1 LGHNT and CDR2 FRNRAP. The ends lost 2 bases at V and 0 bases at J; junction bases unmatched: 10. Looking up the rest from reference TRBV12-5 and TRBJ2-1 gives the full variable domain: DARVTQTPRHKVTEMGQEVTMRCQPILGHNTVFWYRQTMMQGLELLAYFRNRAPLDDSGMPKDRFSAEMPDATLATLKIQPSEPRDSAVYFCASGLTGTGLAGGISYNEQFFGPGTRLTVL.